This TCR beta chain derives from a study of CD8 T cells in Susac syndrome. cDNA came from approximately 0.5 to 1 ug RNA primed by random hexamers. TCR beta CDR3 was amplified by immunoSEQ multiplex PCR. This amplification extended across 54 Vbeta and 13 Jbeta segments. A single record per CDR3 protein comes from TCRdb applying MiXCR to the immunoSEQ multiplex PCR reads. The data hold approximately 77,000 distinct CDR3 sequences, with more than 85% observed a single time. The CDR3 is made up of 15 amino acids. Germline CDR1 reads SQVTM; CDR2 reads ANQGSEA. The germline V and J ends were trimmed by 0 bases and 4 bases, with 13 bases remaining between them.

This chain joins TRBV29-1 and TRBJ1-3; D is possibly TRBD1 (5 bases). The TCR originated in a human donor with Susac syndrome. Sequences were obtained from CD4+ T cells from PBMCs. The CDR3 nucleotides read TGCAGCGTTGAAGAGACTGGGGGTCCCGGAAACACCATATATTTT. Translated: CSVEETGGPGNTIYF.